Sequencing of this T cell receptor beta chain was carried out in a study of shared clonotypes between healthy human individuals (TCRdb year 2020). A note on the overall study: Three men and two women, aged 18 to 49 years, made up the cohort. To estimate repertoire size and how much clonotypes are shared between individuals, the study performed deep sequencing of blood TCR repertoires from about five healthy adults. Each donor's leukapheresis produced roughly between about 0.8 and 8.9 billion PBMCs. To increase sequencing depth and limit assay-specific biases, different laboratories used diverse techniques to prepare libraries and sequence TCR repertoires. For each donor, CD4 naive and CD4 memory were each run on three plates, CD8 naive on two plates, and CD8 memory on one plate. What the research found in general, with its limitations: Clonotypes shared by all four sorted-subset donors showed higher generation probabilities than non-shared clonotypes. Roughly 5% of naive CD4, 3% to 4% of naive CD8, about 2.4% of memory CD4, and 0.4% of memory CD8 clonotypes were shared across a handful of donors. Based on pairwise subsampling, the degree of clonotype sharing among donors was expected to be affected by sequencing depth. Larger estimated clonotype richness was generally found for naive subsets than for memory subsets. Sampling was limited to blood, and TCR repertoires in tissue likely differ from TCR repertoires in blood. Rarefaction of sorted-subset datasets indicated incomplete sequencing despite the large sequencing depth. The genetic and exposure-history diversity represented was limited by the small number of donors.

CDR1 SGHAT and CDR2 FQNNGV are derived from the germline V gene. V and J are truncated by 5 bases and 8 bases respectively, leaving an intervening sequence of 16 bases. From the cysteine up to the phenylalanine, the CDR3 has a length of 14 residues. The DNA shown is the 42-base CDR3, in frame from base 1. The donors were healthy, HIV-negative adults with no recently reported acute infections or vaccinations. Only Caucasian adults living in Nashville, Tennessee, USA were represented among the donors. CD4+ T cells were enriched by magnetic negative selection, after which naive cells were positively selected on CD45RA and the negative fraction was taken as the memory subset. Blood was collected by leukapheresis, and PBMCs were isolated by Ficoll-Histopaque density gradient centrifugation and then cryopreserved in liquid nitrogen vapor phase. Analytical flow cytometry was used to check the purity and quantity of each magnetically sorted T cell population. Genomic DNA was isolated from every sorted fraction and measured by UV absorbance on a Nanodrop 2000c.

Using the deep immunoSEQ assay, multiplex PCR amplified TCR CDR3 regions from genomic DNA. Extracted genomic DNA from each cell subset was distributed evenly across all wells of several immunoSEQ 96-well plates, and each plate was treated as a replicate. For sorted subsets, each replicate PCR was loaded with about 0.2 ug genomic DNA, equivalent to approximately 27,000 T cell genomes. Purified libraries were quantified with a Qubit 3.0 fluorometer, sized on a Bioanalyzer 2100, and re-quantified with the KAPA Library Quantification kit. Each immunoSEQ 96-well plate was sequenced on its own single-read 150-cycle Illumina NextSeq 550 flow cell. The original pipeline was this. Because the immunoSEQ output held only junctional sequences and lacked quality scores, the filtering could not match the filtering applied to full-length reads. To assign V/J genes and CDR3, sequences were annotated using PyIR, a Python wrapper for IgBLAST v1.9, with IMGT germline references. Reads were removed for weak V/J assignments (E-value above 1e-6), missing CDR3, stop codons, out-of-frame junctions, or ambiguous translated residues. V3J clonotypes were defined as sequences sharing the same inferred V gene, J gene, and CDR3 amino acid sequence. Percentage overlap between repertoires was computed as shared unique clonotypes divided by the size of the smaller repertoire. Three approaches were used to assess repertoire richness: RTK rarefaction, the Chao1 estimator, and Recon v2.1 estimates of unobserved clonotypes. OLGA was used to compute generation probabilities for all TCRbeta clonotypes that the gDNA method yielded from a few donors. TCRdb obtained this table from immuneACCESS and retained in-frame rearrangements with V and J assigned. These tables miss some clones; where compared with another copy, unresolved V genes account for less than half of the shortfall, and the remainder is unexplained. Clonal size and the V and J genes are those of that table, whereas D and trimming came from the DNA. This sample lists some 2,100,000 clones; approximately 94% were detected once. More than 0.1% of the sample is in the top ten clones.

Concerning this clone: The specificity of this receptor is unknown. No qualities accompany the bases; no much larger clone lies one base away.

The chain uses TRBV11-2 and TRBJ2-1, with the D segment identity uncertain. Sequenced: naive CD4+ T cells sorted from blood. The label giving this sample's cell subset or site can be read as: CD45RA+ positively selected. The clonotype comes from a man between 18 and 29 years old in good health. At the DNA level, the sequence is TGTGCCAGCAGCCCAAGTGGGGTCCGCCATGAGCAGTTCTTC. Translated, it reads CASSPSGVRHEQFF. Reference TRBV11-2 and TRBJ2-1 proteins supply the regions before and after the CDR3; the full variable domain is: EAGVAQSPRYKIIEKRQSVAFWCNPISGHATLYWYQQILGQGPKLLIQFQNNGVVDDSQLPKDRFSAERLKGVDSTLKIQPAKLEDSAVYLCASSPSGVRHEQFFGPGTRLTVL.